The rows below give T cell receptor beta chains drawn from one sample of a study of OX40 agonist ivuxolimab in advanced cancers. Measured with immunoSEQ multiplex PCR; TCRdb has only the in-frame clones, and not every one. This sample has 55,000 to 90,000 clones; 80% to 90% occur once, and the top ten carry 0.8% to 1.1%. The specimen was CD4+ or CD8+ T cells sorted from blood, collected in a trial of the OX40 agonist ivuxolimab. The source is an adult with an advanced solid tumor such as melanoma, head and neck, liver or kidney cancer. Both conserved end residues are part of each CDR3. Fields, in order: J gene, V gene, D gene, clone size, CDR3 protein, CDR3 DNA. The D gene is left open where the match is weak. For some rows the clone size is stated as once, few or many, or as a class when expanded; others skip it.

j_call: TRBJ2-7; v_call: TRBV27; d_call: NA; clone_size: once; cdr3_aa: CASSSPYRETEQYF; cdr3_nt: TGTGCCAGCAGTTCGCCTTACAGGGAAACCGAGCAGTACTTC
j_call: TRBJ2-1; v_call: TRBV5-6; d_call: NA; clone_size: NA; cdr3_aa: CASSLPVRREQFF; cdr3_nt: TGTGCCAGCAGCCTTCCCGTTAGGCGGGAGCAGTTCTTC
j_call: TRBJ2-5; v_call: TRBV5-4; d_call: NA; clone_size: NA; cdr3_aa: CASGLGKETQYF; cdr3_nt: TGTGCCAGCGGTTTGGGAAAAGAGACCCAGTACTTC
j_call: TRBJ1-5; v_call: TRBV2; d_call: TRBD1; clone_size: NA; cdr3_aa: CASSGTGNSNQPQHF; cdr3_nt: TGTGCCAGCTCCGGGACAGGGAATAGCAATCAGCCCCAGCATTTT
j_call: TRBJ2-5; v_call: TRBV5-5; d_call: NA; clone_size: NA; cdr3_aa: CASSLAWGQGRETQYF; cdr3_nt: TGTGCCAGCAGCTTGGCATGGGGGCAGGGACGAGAGACCCAGTACTTC
j_call: TRBJ2-7; v_call: TRBV29-1; d_call: NA; clone_size: NA; cdr3_aa: CSVEGLHYEQYF; cdr3_nt: TGCAGCGTAGAGGGACTCCACTACGAGCAGTACTTC
j_call: TRBJ1-2; v_call: TRBV14; d_call: NA; clone_size: NA; cdr3_aa: CASKIRAVDNYGYTF; cdr3_nt: TGTGCCAGCAAGATCCGGGCGGTTGACAACTATGGCTACACCTTC
j_call: TRBJ2-7; v_call: TRBV28; d_call: TRBD2; clone_size: few; cdr3_aa: CASSTPSGGSLGGYF; cdr3_nt: TGTGCCAGCAGTACCCCTAGCGGGGGGTCCCTTGGGGGGTACTTC
j_call: TRBJ2-1; v_call: TRBV2; d_call: TRBD1; clone_size: few; cdr3_aa: CASSEETGRYEQFF; cdr3_nt: TGTGCCAGCAGTGAAGAGACAGGGAGATATGAGCAGTTCTTC
j_call: TRBJ2-3; v_call: TRBV7-6; d_call: TRBD2; clone_size: NA; cdr3_aa: CASSLGSGGRTYTQYF; cdr3_nt: TGTGCCAGCAGCTTAGGTAGCGGGGGCCGCACGTATACGCAGTATTTT
j_call: TRBJ1-4; v_call: TRBV10-3; d_call: NA; clone_size: NA; cdr3_aa: CAISVTGKDEKLFF; cdr3_nt: TGTGCCATCAGTGTAACCGGGAAGGATGAAAAACTGTTTTTT
j_call: TRBJ2-7; v_call: TRBV7-8; d_call: NA; clone_size: once; cdr3_aa: CASSLGAGGEQYF; cdr3_nt: TGTGCCAGCAGCTTAGGGGCAGGCGGCGAGCAGTACTTC
j_call: TRBJ1-1; v_call: TRBV30; d_call: NA; clone_size: NA; cdr3_aa: CAWSDHTEAFF; cdr3_nt: TGTGCCTGGAGTGACCACACTGAAGCTTTCTTT
j_call: TRBJ1-4; v_call: TRBV21-1; d_call: NA; clone_size: NA; cdr3_aa: CARPNPFEKLFF; cdr3_nt: TGTGCCAGACCAAACCCCTTCGAGAAACTGTTTTTT
j_call: TRBJ1-2; v_call: TRBV6-1; d_call: NA; clone_size: NA; cdr3_aa: CASSESTANYGYTF; cdr3_nt: TGTGCCAGCAGTGAAAGTACAGCTAACTATGGCTACACCTTC
j_call: TRBJ2-4; v_call: TRBV5-6; d_call: TRBD1; clone_size: NA; cdr3_aa: CASSLAGQRELTKNIQYF; cdr3_nt: TGTGCCAGCAGCTTGGCGGGACAGAGAGAGCTGACCAAAAACATTCAGTACTTC
j_call: TRBJ1-6; v_call: TRBV5-5; d_call: NA; clone_size: NA; cdr3_aa: CASSPATGYSPLHF; cdr3_nt: TGTGCCAGCAGCCCAGCCACAGGGTACTCACCCCTCCACTTT
j_call: TRBJ1-1; v_call: TRBV5-1; d_call: TRBD1; clone_size: NA; cdr3_aa: CASSLALRTGGFPEAFF; cdr3_nt: TGCGCCAGCAGCTTGGCCTTGAGGACAGGGGGCTTTCCTGAAGCTTTCTTT
j_call: TRBJ2-7; v_call: TRBV19; d_call: NA; clone_size: many; cdr3_aa: CASTESPVSNEQYF; cdr3_nt: TGTGCCAGTACAGAATCTCCAGTCTCGAACGAGCAGTACTTC
j_call: TRBJ1-2; v_call: TRBV14; d_call: NA; clone_size: NA; cdr3_aa: CASSHDTKGYGYTF; cdr3_nt: TGTGCCAGCAGCCATGATACGAAGGGATATGGCTACACCTTC
j_call: TRBJ2-2; v_call: TRBV6-6; d_call: NA; clone_size: NA; cdr3_aa: CASSFRGGDTGELFF; cdr3_nt: TGTGCCAGCAGTTTCAGGGGGGGAGACACCGGGGAGCTGTTTTTT
j_call: TRBJ1-5; v_call: TRBV11-2; d_call: TRBD1; clone_size: once; cdr3_aa: CASSPRPGQGARQPQHF; cdr3_nt: TGTGCCAGCAGCCCCCGCCCCGGACAGGGGGCTAGACAGCCCCAGCATTTT
j_call: TRBJ1-1; v_call: TRBV5-1; d_call: NA; clone_size: NA; cdr3_aa: CASSPEAVNTEAFF; cdr3_nt: TGCGCCAGCAGCCCCGAAGCGGTGAACACTGAAGCTTTCTTT
j_call: TRBJ2-4; v_call: TRBV5-1; d_call: TRBD1; clone_size: NA; cdr3_aa: CASSLDPSRDRGAKNIQYF; cdr3_nt: TGCGCCAGCAGCTTGGACCCCAGCCGGGACAGGGGAGCCAAAAACATTCAGTACTTC
j_call: TRBJ2-7; v_call: TRBV7-9; d_call: TRBD2; clone_size: NA; cdr3_aa: CASTGFSGDRYEQYF; cdr3_nt: TGTGCCAGCACCGGATTTAGCGGGGACCGCTACGAGCAGTACTTC